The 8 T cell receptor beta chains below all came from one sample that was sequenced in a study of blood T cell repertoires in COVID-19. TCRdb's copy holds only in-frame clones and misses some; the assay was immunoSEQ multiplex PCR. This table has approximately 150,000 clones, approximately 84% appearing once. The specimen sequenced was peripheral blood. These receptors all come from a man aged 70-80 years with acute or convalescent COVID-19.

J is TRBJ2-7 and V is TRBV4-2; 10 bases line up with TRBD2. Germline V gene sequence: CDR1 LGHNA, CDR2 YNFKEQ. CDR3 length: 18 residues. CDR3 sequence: CGHLGGPVLAGTSYEQYF. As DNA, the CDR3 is TGTGGGCATCTTGGGGGGCCAGTACTAGCGGGGACCTCCTACGAGCAGTACTTC.

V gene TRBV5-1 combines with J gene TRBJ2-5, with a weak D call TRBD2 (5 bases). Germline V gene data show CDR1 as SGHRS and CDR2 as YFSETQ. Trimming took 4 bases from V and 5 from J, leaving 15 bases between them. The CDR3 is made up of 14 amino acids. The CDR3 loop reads CASSALRTGETQYF. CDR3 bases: TGCGCCAGCAGCGCCCTGCGAACGGGGGAGACCCAGTACTTC.

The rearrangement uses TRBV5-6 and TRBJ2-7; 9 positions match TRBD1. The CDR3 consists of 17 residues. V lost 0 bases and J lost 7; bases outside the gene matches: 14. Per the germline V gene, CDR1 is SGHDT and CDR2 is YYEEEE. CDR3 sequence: CASSLGDRDPNLREQYF. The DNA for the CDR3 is TGTGCCAGCAGCTTGGGGGACAGGGATCCTAACTTGAGGGAGCAGTACTTC. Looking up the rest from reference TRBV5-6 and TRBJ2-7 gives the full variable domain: DAGVTQSPTHLIKTRGQQVTLRCSPKSGHDTVSWYQQALGQGPQFIFQYYEEEERQRGNFPDRFSGHQFPNYSSELNVNALLLGDSALYLCASSLGDRDPNLREQYFGPGTRLTVT.

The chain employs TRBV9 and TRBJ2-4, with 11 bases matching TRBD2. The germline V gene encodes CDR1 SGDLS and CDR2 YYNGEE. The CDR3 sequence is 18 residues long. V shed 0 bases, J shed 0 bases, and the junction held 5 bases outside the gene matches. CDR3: CASSVATSGDLAKNIQYF. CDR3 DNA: TGTGCCAGCAGCGTAGCGACTAGCGGGGACTTAGCCAAAAACATTCAGTACTTC.

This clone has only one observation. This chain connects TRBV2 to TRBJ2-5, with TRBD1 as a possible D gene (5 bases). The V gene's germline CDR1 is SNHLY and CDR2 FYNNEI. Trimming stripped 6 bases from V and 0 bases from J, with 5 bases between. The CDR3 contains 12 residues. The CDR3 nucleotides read TGTGCCAGCAGCAGGGACCAAGAGACCCAGTACTTC. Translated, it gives CASSRDQETQYF.

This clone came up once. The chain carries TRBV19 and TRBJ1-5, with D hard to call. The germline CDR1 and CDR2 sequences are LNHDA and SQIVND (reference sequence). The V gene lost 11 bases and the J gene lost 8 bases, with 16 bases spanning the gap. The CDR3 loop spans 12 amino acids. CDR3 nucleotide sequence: TGTGCCTCCTCCCGCACGGGTGAGCCCCAGCATTTT. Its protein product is CASSRTGEPQHF. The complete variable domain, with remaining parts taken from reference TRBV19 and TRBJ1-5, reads DGGITQSPKYLFRKEGQNVTLSCEQNLNHDAMYWYRQDPGQGLRLIYYSQIVNDFQKGDIAEGYSVSREKKESFPLTVTSAQKNPTAFYLCASSRTGEPQHFGDGTRLSIL.

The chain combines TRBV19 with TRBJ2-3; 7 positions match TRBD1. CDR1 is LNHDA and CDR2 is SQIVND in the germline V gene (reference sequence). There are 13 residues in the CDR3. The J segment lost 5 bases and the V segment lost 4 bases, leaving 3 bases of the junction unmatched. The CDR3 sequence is CASSRQGRDTQYF. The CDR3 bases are TGTGCCAGTAGTAGACAGGGTAGAGATACGCAGTATTTT.

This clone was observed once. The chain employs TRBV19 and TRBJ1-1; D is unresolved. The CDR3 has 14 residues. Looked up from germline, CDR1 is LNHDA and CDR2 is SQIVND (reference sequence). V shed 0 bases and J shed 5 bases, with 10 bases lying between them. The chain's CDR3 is CASSIDTGWTEAFF. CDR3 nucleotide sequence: TGTGCCAGTAGTATAGATACCGGGTGGACTGAAGCTTTCTTT.